This T cell receptor (beta chain) stems from a study of persistence of HIV-infected CD4 T cells. Study-wide background: Antigen stimulation activated a lower proportion of cells, more of them memory, than anti-CD3/anti-CD28 stimulation.

This was the immunoSEQ version 4 assay in survey mode. Here immunoSEQ multiplex PCR was the method, and the copy in TCRdb shows in-frame clones only, minus some. The table lists about 43,000 clones, roughly 90% of them singletons. This nonspecific control used anti-CD3/anti-CD28 bead stimulation of CD4+ T cells. Sorting of responding CD4+ T cells relied on upregulated CD40 ligand together with CD69. Regarding the study as a whole: Within sorted populations, more oligoclonal TCRs accompanied more oligoclonal proviruses.

This clone was detected a few times. Its matching antigen is unknown. The receptor was derived from an adult man with HIV who was CMV-seropositive. Source: CD4+ T cells sorted from PBMCs after 18-hour stimulation, taken from a patient who received antiretroviral therapy.

Here the CDR3 DNA reads TGTGCCAGTATGTTGACAGGGGTGCAGCCCCAGCATTTT. Its translation is CASMLTGVQPQHF. J is TRBJ1-5 and V is TRBV19; 8 positions agree with TRBD1. The CDR3 is made up of 13 amino acids. Germline V CDR1 and CDR2: LNHDA, SQIVND (reference sequence). Unmatched junction bases numbered 6, after V lost 7 bases and J lost 7 bases.